This TCR beta chain was observed in a study of cytomegalovirus exposure and HLA in healthy donors. PCR used 60 Vbeta primers and 13 Jbeta primers. Data came from immunoSEQ multiplex PCR; TCRdb stores just in-frame clones and leaves some out. The top ten clones hold about 2.9% of a sample with around 170,000 clones, over 70% of them seen once. CDR3 length equals 14 residues. The V segment lost 4 bases and the J segment 4 bases; nucleotides outside the gene matches: 1. Germline V lookup: CDR1 MNHNY, CDR2 SVGAGI (reference sequence). This clone was counted only a few times. Its antigen is unidentified. Study outcomes and limitations: Immune exposure data for these donors was limited to CMV serostatus. Most of the TCR beta V segments (in an earlier analysis) were productive either about 90% or about 30% of the time. Later on, an analysis tied about 17,000 TCR beta sequences to HLA alleles at 0.05 false discovery rate.

This receptor was taken from a woman in her 50s in good health and CMV-seropositive. The specimen was PBMCs. V usage is TRBV6-6 and J usage is TRBJ2-1, with 10 bases aligning to TRBD1. The DNA of the CDR3 is TGTGCCAGCAGTTCGGACAGGGGGTACAATGAGCAGTTCTTC. The encoded protein is CASSSDRGYNEQFF.